A single sample gave rise to the 11 T cell receptor beta chains below, sequenced in a study of blood T cell repertoires in COVID-19. Assay used: immunoSEQ multiplex PCR; TCRdb lists only in-frame clones, some missing. This table holds approximately 50,000 clones, around 88% found once. The sample taken for sequencing was peripheral blood. Source of these receptors: a woman older than 75 with acute or convalescent COVID-19.

The chain has TRBV18 and TRBJ1-5; D may be TRBD1 (5 bases). The V gene's germline CDR1 is KGHSH and CDR2 LQKENI. The CDR3 contains 16 residues. Trimming took 3 bases from V and 3 from J, leaving 15 bases between them. CDR3 sequence reads: CASSPLGGGNNQPQHF. The CDR3 region has the DNA TGTGCCAGCTCACCCCTGGGGGGGGGAAACAATCAGCCCCAGCATTTT.

This chain connects TRBV7-9 to TRBJ2-1; TRBD2 matches at 7 bases. Per germline, CDR1 SEHNR and CDR2 FQNEAQ (reference sequence). V was pared by 5 bases and J by 4 bases, with 8 bases of the junction left unmatched. The CDR3 extends over 15 amino acids. CDR3 DNA: TGTGCCAGCAGCCGAGCGGGGCTCAGTTACAATGAGCAGTTCTTC. It specifies CASSRAGLSYNEQFF.

This clone was counted between two and nine times. Written as DNA, the CDR3 is TGCGCCAGCAGCTCGGGACAGGCCTCGAGCTACACCTTC. Amino acid sequence: CASSSGQASSYTF. The gene calls are TRBV5-1 and TRBJ1-2; 8 bases agree with TRBD1. Germline V gene data show CDR1 as SGHRS and CDR2 as YFSETQ. Unmatched junction bases numbered 7, after V lost 3 bases and J lost 9 bases. This CDR3 region has 13 residues.

The J gene is TRBJ2-5, the V gene TRBV7-2; 10 positions match TRBD2. V lost 0 bases and J lost 5; bases outside the gene matches: 12. Per germline, CDR1 SGHTA and CDR2 FQGNSA. This CDR3 contains 18 residues. The DNA of the CDR3 is TGTGCCAGCAGCTTAGCGGCGTCTAGCGGGGGTACTTTTGAGACCCAGTACTTC. It codes for CASSLAASSGGTFETQYF.

The chain joins TRBV6-2 or TRBV6-3 to TRBJ2-1; 7 nucleotides agree with TRBD1. The CDR3 spans 15 residues. Trimming took 5 bases from V and 9 from J; bases not matched to a gene: 13. CDR1 MNHEY and CDR2 SVGEGT come from the germline V gene. The CDR3 nucleotides read TGTGCCAGCAGTCCGACCTCCCTAGGGGGCGGTGAGCAGTTCTTC. Residues: CASSPTSLGGGEQFF.

The chain combines TRBV5-4 with TRBJ2-6, with TRBD1 matching over 7 bases. CDR1 SGHNT and CDR2 YYREEE come from the germline V gene (reference sequence). The length of the CDR3 is 15 residues. V dropped 1 base and J dropped 2; count of bases not matched to a gene: 0. The CDR3 here is CASSLRGPGANVLTF. CDR3 DNA: TGTGCCAGCAGCTTGAGGGGGCCTGGGGCCAACGTCCTGACTTTC.

This clone was seen a single time. The V and J genes are TRBV15 and TRBJ2-1; D unclear. This CDR3 has 16 amino acids. Trimming cost V 0 bases and J 2 bases, with 11 bases left between them. Looked up from germline, CDR1 is LNHNV and CDR2 is YYDKDF (reference sequence). The CDR3 DNA follows: TGTGCCACCAGCAGAGATCTGCAGATAACCTACAATGAGCAGTTCTTC. It is translated as CATSRDLQITYNEQFF.

This rearrangement joins TRBV6-2 or TRBV6-3 to TRBJ2-5; 12 bases match TRBD2. The length of the CDR3 is 16 residues. Germline lookup yields CDR1 MNHEY and CDR2 SVGEGT. With 2 bases clipped from V and 2 bases from J, the junction kept 3 bases outside the gene matches. The CDR3 region is CASSYLAGGIQETQYF. Written as DNA, the CDR3 is TGTGCCAGCAGTTACCTAGCGGGGGGGATACAAGAGACCCAGTACTTC.

The V gene is TRBV9, the J gene TRBJ1-3; D is perhaps TRBD1 (5 bases). Germline V CDR1 and CDR2: SGDLS, YYNGEE. There are 16 residues in the CDR3. V lost 0 bases, J lost 0 bases, and 10 bases lay in between. This chain's CDR3 is CASSVGGGFSGNTIYF. The CDR3 bases are TGTGCCAGCAGCGTAGGGGGGGGTTTCTCTGGAAACACCATATATTTT.

This clone turned up a few times. V and J are TRBV18 and TRBJ2-3; TRBD2 agrees at 7 bases. Germline trimming cut 3 bases from V and 6 bases from J; bases unmatched to any gene: 15. This CDR3 spans 17 amino acids. CDR1 KGHSH and CDR2 LQKENI come from the germline V gene. The CDR3 loop is CASSPLPRGRGSDTQYF. For the CDR3, the DNA is TGTGCCAGCTCACCTCTACCGCGGGGGAGAGGATCGGATACGCAGTATTTT.

The V gene is TRBV29-1, the J gene TRBJ1-3; no definite D call. This CDR3 has 14 residues. The germline V and J ends were trimmed by 2 bases and 0 bases, with 8 bases remaining between them. CDR1 SQVTM and CDR2 ANQGSEA come from the germline V gene. The DNA for the CDR3 is TGCAGCGTTGAACGAGGGAGCTCTGGAAACACCATATATTTT. The encoded protein is CSVERGSSGNTIYF. Looking up the rest from reference TRBV29-1 and TRBJ1-3 gives the full variable domain: SAVISQKPSRDICQRGTSLTIQCQVDSQVTMMFWYRQQPGQSLTLIATANQGSEATYESGFVIDKFPISRPNLTFSTLTVSNMSPEDSSIYLCSVERGSSGNTIYFGEGSWLTVV.